The rows below give T cell receptor beta chains drawn from one sample of a study of control samples from healthy donors and cancer patients. Produced via immunoSEQ multiplex PCR; TCRdb's table is partial and in-frame only. Of some 210,000 clones listed, around 93% are singletons. Sequenced sample: blood. These receptors all come from a young man in good health. The CDR3 runs from the conserved cysteine through the conserved F or W. D genes are given only for firm matches. Some rows have no size entry. The others give once, few or many, or a class for an expanded clone.

cdr3_nt cdr3_aa clone_size cdr3_length j_call d_call v_call
TGTGCCAGCAGAGAAACCTGGGACAGGGAGCTCTACGAGCAGTACTTC CASRETWDRELYEQYF NA 16 TRBJ2-7 TRBD1 TRBV2
TGTGCCAGCAGTCGAGAAATAAGGGCTTTCTTT CASSREIRAFF NA 11 TRBJ1-1 NA TRBV12-3/TRBV12-4
TGTGCCTGGAGTGTTTCCGGGACTAGGTATTCTGGGGCCAACGTCCTGACTTTC CAWSVSGTRYSGANVLTF NA 18 TRBJ2-6 TRBD2 TRBV30
TGTGCCAGCAGCCGGGACAGCTACACTGAAGCTTTCTTT CASSRDSYTEAFF NA 13 TRBJ1-1 TRBD1 TRBV7-2
TGTGCCAGCAGTTTGCCCTCCTACGAGCAGTACTTC CASSLPSYEQYF NA 12 TRBJ2-7 NA TRBV12-3/TRBV12-4
TGTGCCACCAGTGACTTTACTGCGGGGCCAAGGGGCAATCTCTATGGCTACACCTTC CATSDFTAGPRGNLYGYTF once 19 TRBJ1-2 NA TRBV24-1
TGTGCTAGTGCTTCGACTAGCAGGTCAGATACGCAGTATTTT CASASTSRSDTQYF NA 14 TRBJ2-3 TRBD2 TRBV12-5
TGTGCCAGCAACCCTAACAGGCCCCCCGGAAACACCATATATTTT CASNPNRPPGNTIYF NA 15 TRBJ1-3 NA TRBV6-5
TGTGCCAGCAGCCCCCGGGACAGGATATCCTACACCTTC CASSPRDRISYTF NA 13 TRBJ1-2 TRBD1 TRBV14
TGTGCCAGCAGTCGTGGACAGGGATCTTCTTACGAGCAGTACTTC CASSRGQGSSYEQYF NA 15 TRBJ2-7 TRBD1 TRBV6-2/TRBV6-3
TGTGCTAGTGGTCCCGGGAGGGGGTTTGCCGGGGAGCTGTTTTTT CASGPGRGFAGELFF NA 15 TRBJ2-2 TRBD2 TRBV12-5
TGTGCCAGCAGCCAGATTAGCGGGGTCGATTACAATGAGCAGTTCTTC CASSQISGVDYNEQFF NA 16 TRBJ2-1 TRBD2 TRBV3-1/TRBV3-2
TGTGCCATCAGCCCGACAGGGACTAATGAAAAACTGTTTTTT CAISPTGTNEKLFF NA 14 TRBJ1-4 TRBD1 TRBV10-3
TGTGCCTGGAGTAAGACTAGCGGAATAGTCGGGTCCTACGAGCAGTACTTC CAWSKTSGIVGSYEQYF once 17 TRBJ2-7 TRBD2 TRBV30
TGTGCCAGCCGCCGTGCAACTAATGAAAAACTGTTTTTT CASRRATNEKLFF once 13 TRBJ1-4 NA TRBV5-4
TGTGCCAGCTCACCAGGGCCAAATAACTATGGCTACACCTTC CASSPGPNNYGYTF NA 14 TRBJ1-2 NA TRBV18
TGTGCCAGCAGCCTCGACTATGGTCGGTCCTACGAGCAGTACTTC CASSLDYGRSYEQYF NA 15 TRBJ2-7 NA TRBV14
TGTGCCAGTAGATATGAACAGGGGGCAAACGGCTACACCTTC CASRYEQGANGYTF NA 14 TRBJ1-2 TRBD1 TRBV19
TGTGCCTGGAGCTGGGGCCGCGGAGAAAAACTGTTTTTT CAWSWGRGEKLFF NA 13 TRBJ1-4 NA TRBV30
TGTGCCAGCAGTGGACAGGGATTCGGAGGCTACACCTTC CASSGQGFGGYTF NA 13 TRBJ1-2 TRBD1 TRBV2
TGTGCCAGCAGCCGCATATCATCCACCTATGGCTACACCTTC CASSRISSTYGYTF NA 14 TRBJ1-2 NA TRBV7-9
TGTGCCAGCAGTGAACTCGGCAGCCTAGGTAATCAGCCCCAGCATTTT CASSELGSLGNQPQHF NA 16 TRBJ1-5 NA TRBV2
TGTGCCATCAGTGGTGCCGCTAGCTCCTACGAGCAGTACTTC CAISGAASSYEQYF NA 14 TRBJ2-7 NA TRBV10-3
TGTGCCATCAGTGACTCAGGGTTCGGCACTGAAGCTTTCTTT CAISDSGFGTEAFF NA 14 TRBJ1-1 NA TRBV10-3
TGTGCCAGCAGCAAAGGGACTAGCGGGGGTCGAGGCGAGCAGTACTTC CASSKGTSGGRGEQYF NA 16 TRBJ2-7 TRBD2 TRBV7-9
TGTGCCAGCAGCTTAAACCCTGGGGGGGAGCTGTTTTTT CASSLNPGGELFF NA 13 TRBJ2-2 NA TRBV7-7
TGTGCCAGCAGTCGAGAGGACAGGGGCCACTACGAGCAATACTTC CASSREDRGHYEQYF once 15 TRBJ2-7 TRBD1 TRBV28
TGTGCCAGCAGTTTACAGGGTCTTGGAAACACCATATATTTT CASSLQGLGNTIYF NA 14 TRBJ1-3 NA TRBV27
TGTGCCAGCAGCCTACGTGGGGGGGGCGGTGAAAAACTGTTTTTT CASSLRGGGGEKLFF once 15 TRBJ1-4 NA TRBV3-1/TRBV3-2
TGTGCCTGGAGCCCGGGGTCGGGCTGGAATTCACCCCTCCACTTT CAWSPGSGWNSPLHF NA 15 TRBJ1-6 NA TRBV30
TGTGCCAGCAGTCCCCGTAGCGGGGGGCCCGATGAGCAGTTCTTC CASSPRSGGPDEQFF NA 15 TRBJ2-1 TRBD2 TRBV27
TGTGCCAGCAGTTTATGGGCAGGGAATCAGCCCCAGCATTTT CASSLWAGNQPQHF NA 14 TRBJ1-5 NA TRBV28
TGTGCCAGCAGCTTAGAAGGGGGCGGGAACACTGAAGCTTTCTTT CASSLEGGGNTEAFF NA 15 TRBJ1-1 TRBD1 TRBV7-9
TGTGCCAGCTCAACTCGACGGTCCGGCACGCATGAAGCTTTCTTT CASSTRRSGTHEAFF NA 15 TRBJ1-1 NA TRBV18
TGTGCCACTTTAGACCGGGGGCTCACCATATATTTT CATLDRGLTIYF NA 12 TRBJ1-3 NA TRBV12-3/TRBV12-4
TGTGCCAGCAGTTTCCCGGGGGTCTCCTACAATGAGCAGTTCTTC CASSFPGVSYNEQFF NA 15 TRBJ2-1 NA TRBV27
TGTGCCAGCGAACGATTGCGACAGGGAACAAACTATGGCTACACCTTC CASERLRQGTNYGYTF NA 16 TRBJ1-2 NA TRBV21-1
TGTGCCAGCAGCTTAGCCCCTAACGGGGGGGCGTCTGATACGCAGTATTTT CASSLAPNGGASDTQYF NA 17 TRBJ2-3 TRBD2 TRBV11-2
TGTGCCAGCAGCCGTTTAACTAGTTCCCCCTACGAGCAGTACTTC CASSRLTSSPYEQYF NA 15 TRBJ2-7 NA TRBV3-1/TRBV3-2